This TCR beta chain originates from a study of blood T cell repertoires in COVID-19. This clone was detected a few times. Assay used: immunoSEQ multiplex PCR; TCRdb lists only in-frame clones, some missing. The sample records 170,000 or so clones, roughly nine tenths being singletons. V was trimmed by 6 bases and J by 5 bases, leaving 19 bases between them. This CDR3 contains 15 residues. CDR1 is MNHEY and CDR2 is SVGAGI in the germline V gene. The genes are TRBV6-5 and TRBJ2-5, with a tentative D call TRBD2 (5 bases). Sequenced: PBMCs or T cells enriched from blood (not recorded which). This clonotype was sampled from a woman between 50 and 59 years old who had recovered from COVID-19. Written as DNA, the CDR3 is TGTGCCAGCAGCGACGGCGCCGGAGGTCAGGAGACCCAGTACTTC. Residues: CASSDGAGGQETQYF.